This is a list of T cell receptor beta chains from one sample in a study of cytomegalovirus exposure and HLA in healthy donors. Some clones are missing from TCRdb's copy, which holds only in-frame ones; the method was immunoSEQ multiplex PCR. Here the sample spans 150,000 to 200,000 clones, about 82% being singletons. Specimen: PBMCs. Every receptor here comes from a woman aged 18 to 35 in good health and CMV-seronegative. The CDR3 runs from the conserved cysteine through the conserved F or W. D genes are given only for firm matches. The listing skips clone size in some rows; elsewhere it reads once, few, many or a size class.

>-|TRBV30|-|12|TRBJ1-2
TGTGCCTGGAGTCCTAGAGCAGAGGGCTACACCTTC
CAWSPRAEGYTF
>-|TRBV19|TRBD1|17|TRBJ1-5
TGTGCCAGTAGTCCACCAGCCACACAGGGGCGCAATCAGCCCCAGCATTTT
CASSPPATQGRNQPQHF
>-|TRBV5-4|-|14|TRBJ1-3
TGTGCCAGCAGCTTGGCGGCGGGTGGAAACACCATATATTTT
CASSLAAGGNTIYF
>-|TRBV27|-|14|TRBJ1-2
TGTGCCAGCCTTGGGCAGGGTGTCATGGATGGCTACACCTTC
CASLGQGVMDGYTF
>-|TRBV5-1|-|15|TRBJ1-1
TGCGCCAGCAGCTTGGATGAGTTGATGAACACTGAAGCTTTCTTT
CASSLDELMNTEAFF
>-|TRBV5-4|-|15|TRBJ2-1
TGTGCCAGCAGCAGAGTCACCGGGAATTACAATGAGCAGTTCTTC
CASSRVTGNYNEQFF
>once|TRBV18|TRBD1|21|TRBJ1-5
TGTGCCAGCTCACTTGGGGTAGACAGGGGCCCCCTAATTAAACGGCATCAGCCCCAGCATTTT
CASSLGVDRGPLIKRHQPQHF
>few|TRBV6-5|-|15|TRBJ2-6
TGTGCCAGCAGTTGGGACAACTCTGGGGCCAACGTCCTGACTTTC
CASSWDNSGANVLTF
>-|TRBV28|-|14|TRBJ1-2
TGTGCCAGCTTCCTCAAGCAGGAAACTGGTGGCTACACCTTC
CASFLKQETGGYTF
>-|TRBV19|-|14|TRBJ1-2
TGTGCCAGTAGTTTGGGGGGAACTAACTATGGCTACACCTTC
CASSLGGTNYGYTF
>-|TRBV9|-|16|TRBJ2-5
TGTGCCAGCAGCCCCTCCTCGCTCAGGGGCAGGGAGACCCAGTACTTC
CASSPSSLRGRETQYF
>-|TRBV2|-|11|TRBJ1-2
TGTGCCAGGAAGCCCTTCTATGGCTACACCTTC
CARKPFYGYTF
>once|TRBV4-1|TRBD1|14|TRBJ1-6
TGCGCCAGCAGCCAAACGGACAGGGGTTCACCCCTCCACTTT
CASSQTDRGSPLHF
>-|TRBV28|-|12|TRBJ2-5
TGTGCCAGCGGGGGGGCCGATGAGACCCAGTACTTC
CASGGADETQYF
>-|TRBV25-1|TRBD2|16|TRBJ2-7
TGTGCCAGCAGAGGATGGGGGGGGGAATCGGCTTACGAGCAGTACTTC
CASRGWGGESAYEQYF
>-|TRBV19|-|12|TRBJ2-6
TGTGCCACCTCCTCTGGGGCCAACGTCCTGACTTTC
CATSSGANVLTF
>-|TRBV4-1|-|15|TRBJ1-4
TGCGCCAGCAGCCAAGAGGTGGGGGGAAATGAAAAACTGTTTTTT
CASSQEVGGNEKLFF
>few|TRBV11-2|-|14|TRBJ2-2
TGTGCCAGCAGCGGACAGCCCAACACCGGGGAGCTGTTTTTT
CASSGQPNTGELFF
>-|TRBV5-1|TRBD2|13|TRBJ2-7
TGCGCCAGCAGCTGGACTAGCGCCTACGAGCAGTACTTC
CASSWTSAYEQYF
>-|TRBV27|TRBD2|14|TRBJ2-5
TGTGCCAGCTCAGCGGGGGGCAGCAAGAATACCCAGTACTTC
CASSAGGSKNTQYF
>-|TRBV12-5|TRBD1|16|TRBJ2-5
TGTGCTAGTGGTCGTGGGGACAGTCCGTACCAAGAGACCCAGTACTTC
CASGRGDSPYQETQYF
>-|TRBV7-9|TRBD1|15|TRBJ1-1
TGTGCCAGCAGCTCTAGTTTGACAGGGGACACTGAAGCTTTCTTT
CASSSSLTGDTEAFF
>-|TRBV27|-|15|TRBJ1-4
TGTGCCAGCAGTTTATCCGTGGGGGGAGGGGGAAAACTGTTTTTT
CASSLSVGGGGKLFF
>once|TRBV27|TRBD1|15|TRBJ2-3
TGTGCCAGCAAGGGACAGGGCGGTAGGACAGATACGCAGTATTTT
CASKGQGGRTDTQYF
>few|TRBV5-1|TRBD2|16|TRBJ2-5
TGCGCCAGCAGCTTGGGGACTAGTAACGGGCAAGAGACCCAGTACTTC
CASSLGTSNGQETQYF
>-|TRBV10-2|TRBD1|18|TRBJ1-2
TGCGCCAGCAGTGGCCCTGGGACAGGGTCGTTCGGTGACTATGGCTACACCTTC
CASSGPGTGSFGDYGYTF
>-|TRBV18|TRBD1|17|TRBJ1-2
TGTGCCAGCTCACCCGGTAGCTACAGGACAGGGAATGTCGGCTACACCTTC
CASSPGSYRTGNVGYTF
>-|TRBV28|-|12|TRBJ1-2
TGTGCCAGCAGCAAGGACAGCTATGGCTACACCTTC
CASSKDSYGYTF
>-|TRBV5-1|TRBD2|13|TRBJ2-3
TGCGCCAGCAGGGCGGGGGGCCCCGATACGCAGTATTTT
CASRAGGPDTQYF
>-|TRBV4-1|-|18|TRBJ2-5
TGCGCCAGCAGTCATCAGCCAGGGGTTGATCTACTTCAAGAGACCCAGTACTTC
CASSHQPGVDLLQETQYF
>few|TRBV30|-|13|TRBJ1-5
TGTGCCTGGAGTCCACAGTTGGATCAGCCCCAGCATTTT
CAWSPQLDQPQHF
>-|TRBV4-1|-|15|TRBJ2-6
TGCGCCAGCAGCCCAAAGGGAGCTGGGGCCAACGTCCTGACTTTC
CASSPKGAGANVLTF
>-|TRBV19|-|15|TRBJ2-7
TGTGCCAGTAGTATTTCGTACACAGCATCCTACGAGCAGTACTTC
CASSISYTASYEQYF
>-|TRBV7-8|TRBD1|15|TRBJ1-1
TGTGCCAGCAGCTTTTCAGGGGGCGGTTACACTGAAGCTTTCTTT
CASSFSGGGYTEAFF
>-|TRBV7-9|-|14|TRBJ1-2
TGTGCCAGCAGCCTCTCGGCGGGGGTCGAAGGCTACACCTTC
CASSLSAGVEGYTF
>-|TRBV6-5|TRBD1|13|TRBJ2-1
TGTGCCAGCAGTCGAGGGACAGACAATGAGCAGTTCTTC
CASSRGTDNEQFF
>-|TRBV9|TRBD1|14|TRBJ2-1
TGTGCCAGCAGCTTAGAGGCGGACAGGTTTAAGCAGTTCTTC
CASSLEADRFKQFF
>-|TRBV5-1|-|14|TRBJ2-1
TGCGCCAGCAGCTTGGGGATAGCAAACAATGAGCAGTTCTTC
CASSLGIANNEQFF
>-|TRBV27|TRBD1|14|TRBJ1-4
TGTGCCAGCAGCGGACAGGGAGTGGGTGAAAAACTGTTTTTT
CASSGQGVGEKLFF
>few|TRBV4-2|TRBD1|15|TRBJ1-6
TGTGCCAGCAGCCCCCGGACAGGGTATAATTCACCCCTCCACTTT
CASSPRTGYNSPLHF
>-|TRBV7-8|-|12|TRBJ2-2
TGTGCCAGCAGCTTAGGGCCCGGGGAGCTGTTTTTT
CASSLGPGELFF
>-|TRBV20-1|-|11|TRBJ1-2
TGCAGTGCTTACAGGGCAGGTGGCTACACCTTC
CSAYRAGGYTF
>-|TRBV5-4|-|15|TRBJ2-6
TGTGCCAGCAGGCAGGGCGGCAACGGGGCCAACGTCCTGACTTTC
CASRQGGNGANVLTF
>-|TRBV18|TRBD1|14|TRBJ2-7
TGTGCCAGCTCACCGCCGGGACAGGGGCGCGAGCAGTACTTC
CASSPPGQGREQYF
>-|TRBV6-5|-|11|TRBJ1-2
TGTGCCAGTAACCGTGGAGGGACCTACACCTTC
CASNRGGTYTF
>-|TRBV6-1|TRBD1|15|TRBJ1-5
TGTGCCAGCAGTTTCCTCGGACAGGATAATCAGCCCCAGCATTTT
CASSFLGQDNQPQHF
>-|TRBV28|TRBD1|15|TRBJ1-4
TGTGCCAGCAGTTCGGGACAGACCGGGGGAGAAAAACTGTTTTTT
CASSSGQTGGEKLFF
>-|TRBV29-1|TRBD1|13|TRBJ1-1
TGCAGCGCGGACAGGGCGGGGGCCACTGAAGCTTTCTTT
CSADRAGATEAFF
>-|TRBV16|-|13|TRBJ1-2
TGTGCCAGCAGCCAATCATCGGGTTATGGCTACACCTTC
CASSQSSGYGYTF
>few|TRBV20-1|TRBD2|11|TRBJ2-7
TGCAGTGCTGAAGCGGGAGACGAGCAGTACTTC
CSAEAGDEQYF
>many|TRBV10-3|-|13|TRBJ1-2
TGTGCCATCAGTGAAGAGGGAACAGTGGGCTACACCTTC
CAISEEGTVGYTF